These 8 T cell receptor beta chains came from one sample sequenced in a study of blood T cell repertoires in COVID-19. Using immunoSEQ multiplex PCR, the repertoire was profiled, and TCRdb retains in-frame clones only, with some absent. This sample has 150,000 to 200,000 clones, with roughly nine tenths found just once. What was sequenced was peripheral blood. Receptors were obtained from a woman between 55 and 75 years old with COVID-19, enrolled during active disease.

The chain carries TRBV10-2 and TRBJ1-6; possibly TRBD1 for D (6 bases). The V end was cut by 3 bases, the J end by 0 bases, with 12 bases between. This CDR3 region has 17 residues. CDR1 is WSHSY and CDR2 is SAAADI in the germline V gene. CDR3 nucleotide sequence: TGCGCCAGCAGTGACCGGACAGTAAGCTCCTATAATTCACCCCTCCACTTT. Amino acids: CASSDRTVSSYNSPLHF.

The chain links TRBV7-8 to TRBJ1-4; a weak D match, TRBD1 (5 bases). The germline V and J ends were trimmed by 4 bases and 0 bases, with 12 bases remaining between them. CDR1 and CDR2 from the germline V gene are SGHVS and FQNEAQ. The CDR3 has 16 amino acids. CDR3 region: CASSSRAGATNEKLFF. Here the CDR3 DNA reads TGTGCCAGCAGCTCTAGGGCGGGGGCAACTAATGAAAAACTGTTTTTT.

J is TRBJ1-6 and V is TRBV6-4; D remains ambiguous. Trimming removed 5 bases from V and 7 bases from J, with 15 bases in between. Germline CDR1 is MRHNA and CDR2 is SNTAGT. The CDR3 is 15 residues long. The CDR3 protein is CASSSEGFGNSPLHF. The CDR3 DNA follows: TGTGCCAGCAGTTCGGAGGGATTCGGAAATTCACCCCTCCACTTT.

The chain is built from TRBV5-1 and TRBJ1-6; a weak D match, TRBD1 (5 bases). CDR3 size: 14 residues. Germline-derived CDR1 and CDR2 are SGHRS and YFSETQ. Trimming took off 0 bases at V and 8 bases at J, with 9 bases between the two ends. The CDR3 bases are TGCGCCAGCAGCTTGGTTACAGGCGATTCACCCCTCCACTTT. Protein product: CASSLVTGDSPLHF. Full variable domain (rest looked up from reference TRBV5-1 and TRBJ1-6): KAGVTQTPRYLIKTRGQQVTLSCSPISGHRSVSWYQQTPGQGLQFLFEYFSETQRNKGNFPGRFSGRQFSNSRSEMNVSTLELGDSALYLCASSLVTGDSPLHFGNGTRLTVT.

The genes are TRBV2 and TRBJ2-3; TRBD2 agrees at 8 bases. The germline V gene has CDR1 SNHLY and CDR2 FYNNEI. The CDR3 extends over 16 amino acids. The trim removed 2 bases at V and 2 bases at J, leaving 6 bases unmatched. In DNA form, the CDR3 reads TGTGCCAGCAGTGAAAGTGGTAGCGGGACCACAGATACGCAGTATTTT. This gives the protein CASSESGSGTTDTQYF.

The chain's CDR3 is CASSLFGQGGYGEQYF. The CDR3 region has the DNA TGTGCCAGCAGTTTATTTGGCCAGGGTGGCTACGGCGAGCAGTACTTC. The V and J genes are TRBV28 and TRBJ2-7; weak D call: TRBD1 (5 bases). CDR1 and CDR2 from the germline V gene are MDHEN and SYDVKM. Trimming took 1 base from V and 6 from J, leaving 19 bases between them. The CDR3 length is 16 residues.

The gene calls are TRBV3-1 (or the pseudogene TRBV3-2) and TRBJ1-2; D is unclear. The ends were cut back, 0 bases at V and 5 bases at J, with 16 bases in the middle. Germline loops: CDR1 LGHDT, CDR2 YNNKEL (reference sequence). This CDR3 comprises 16 residues. The CDR3 DNA sequence: TGTGCCAGCAGCCAAGAGCCGGACCCGGGGAGATATGGCTACACCTTC. Its protein is CASSQEPDPGRYGYTF.

The chain uses TRBV5-1 and TRBJ2-5, with D maybe TRBD2 (5 bases). The CDR3 runs 15 residues. V was shortened by 0 bases and J by 5 bases, with 14 bases between the two germline ends. Germline CDR1 SGHRS, CDR2 YFSETQ. For the CDR3, the DNA is TGCGCCAGCAGCTTGGTCAGGACTCTTGGGGAGACCCAGTACTTC. It codes for CASSLVRTLGETQYF.